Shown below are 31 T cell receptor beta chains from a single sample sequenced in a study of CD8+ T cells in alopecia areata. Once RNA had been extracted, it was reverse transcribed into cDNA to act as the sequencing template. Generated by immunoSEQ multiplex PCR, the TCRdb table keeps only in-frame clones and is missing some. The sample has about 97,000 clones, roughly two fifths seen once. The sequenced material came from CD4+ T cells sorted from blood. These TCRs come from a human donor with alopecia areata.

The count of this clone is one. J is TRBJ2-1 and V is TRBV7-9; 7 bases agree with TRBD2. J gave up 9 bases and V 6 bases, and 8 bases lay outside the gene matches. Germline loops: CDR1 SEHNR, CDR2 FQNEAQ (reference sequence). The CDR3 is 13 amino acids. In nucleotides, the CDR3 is TGTGCCAGCAGATCGGGGGTAGCGGGTGAGCAGTTCTTC. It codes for CASRSGVAGEQFF.

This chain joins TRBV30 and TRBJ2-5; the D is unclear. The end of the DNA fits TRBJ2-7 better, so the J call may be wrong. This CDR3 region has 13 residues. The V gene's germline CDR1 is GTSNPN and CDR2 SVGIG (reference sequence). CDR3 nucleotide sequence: TGTGCCTGGAGTGATGGACGGTCGTACGAGCAGTACTTC. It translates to CAWSDGRSYEQYF.

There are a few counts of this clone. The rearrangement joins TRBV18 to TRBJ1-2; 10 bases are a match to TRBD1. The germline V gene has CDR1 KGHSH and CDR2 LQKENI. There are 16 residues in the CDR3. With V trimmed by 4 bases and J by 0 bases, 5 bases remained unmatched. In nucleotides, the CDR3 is TGTGCCAGCTCACGACCGGGACAGGGGACTAACTATGGCTACACCTTC. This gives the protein CASSRPGQGTNYGYTF.

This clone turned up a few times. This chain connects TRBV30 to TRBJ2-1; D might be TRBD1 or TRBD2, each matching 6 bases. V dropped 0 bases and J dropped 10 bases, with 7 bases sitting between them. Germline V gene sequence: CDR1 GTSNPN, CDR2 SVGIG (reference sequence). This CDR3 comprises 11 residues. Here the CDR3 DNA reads TGTGCCTGGAGTGTAGGGGGGGAGCAGTTCTTC. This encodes CAWSVGGEQFF.

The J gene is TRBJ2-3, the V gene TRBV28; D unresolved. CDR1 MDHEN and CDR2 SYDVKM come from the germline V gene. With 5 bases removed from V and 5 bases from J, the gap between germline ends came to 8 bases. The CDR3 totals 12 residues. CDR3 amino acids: CASSTRIDTQYF. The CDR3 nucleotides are TGTGCCAGCAGTACCCGCATAGATACGCAGTATTTT.

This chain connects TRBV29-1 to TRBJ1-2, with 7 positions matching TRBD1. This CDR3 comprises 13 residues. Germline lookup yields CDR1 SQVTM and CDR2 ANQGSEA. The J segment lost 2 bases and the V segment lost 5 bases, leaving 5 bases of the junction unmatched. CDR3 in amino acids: CSVRDRENYGYTF. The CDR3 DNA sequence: TGCAGCGTTCGGGACAGAGAGAACTATGGCTACACCTTC. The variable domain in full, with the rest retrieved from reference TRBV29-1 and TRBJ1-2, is SAVISQKPSRDICQRGTSLTIQCQVDSQVTMMFWYRQQPGQSLTLIATANQGSEATYESGFVIDKFPISRPNLTFSTLTVSNMSPEDSSIYLCSVRDRENYGYTFGSGTRLTVV.

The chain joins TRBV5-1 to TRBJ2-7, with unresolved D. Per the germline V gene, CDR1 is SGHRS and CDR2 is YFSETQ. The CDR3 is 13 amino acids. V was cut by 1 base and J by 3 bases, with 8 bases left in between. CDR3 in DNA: TGCGCCAGCAGCTTGCTCCGAGACTACGAGCAGTACTTC. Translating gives CASSLLRDYEQYF.

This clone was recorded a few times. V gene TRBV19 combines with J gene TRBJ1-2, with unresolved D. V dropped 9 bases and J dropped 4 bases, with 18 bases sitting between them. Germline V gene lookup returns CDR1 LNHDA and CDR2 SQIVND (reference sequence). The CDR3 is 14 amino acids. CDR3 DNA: TGTGCCAGAGCGTGGTGGGCCCGGATCTATGGCTACACCTTC. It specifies CARAWWARIYGYTF.

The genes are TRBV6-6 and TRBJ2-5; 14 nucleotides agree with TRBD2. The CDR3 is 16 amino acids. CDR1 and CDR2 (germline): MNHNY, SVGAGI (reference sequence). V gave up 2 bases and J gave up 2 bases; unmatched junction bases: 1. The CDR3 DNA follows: TGTGCCAGCAGTTACAGACTAGCGGGAGGGCAAGAGACCCAGTACTTC. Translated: CASSYRLAGGQETQYF.

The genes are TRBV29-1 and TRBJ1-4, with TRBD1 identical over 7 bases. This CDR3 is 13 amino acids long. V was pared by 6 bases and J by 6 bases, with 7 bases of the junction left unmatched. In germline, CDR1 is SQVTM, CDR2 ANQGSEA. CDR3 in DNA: TGCAGCGTAGCTCAGGGGGGTTATGAAAAACTGTTTTTT. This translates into CSVAQGGYEKLFF.

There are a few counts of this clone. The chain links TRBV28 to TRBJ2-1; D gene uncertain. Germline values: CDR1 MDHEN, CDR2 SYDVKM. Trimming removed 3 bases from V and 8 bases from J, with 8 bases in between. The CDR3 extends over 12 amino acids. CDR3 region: CASSFYLDEQFF. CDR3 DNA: TGTGCCAGCAGTTTCTATCTGGATGAGCAGTTCTTC.

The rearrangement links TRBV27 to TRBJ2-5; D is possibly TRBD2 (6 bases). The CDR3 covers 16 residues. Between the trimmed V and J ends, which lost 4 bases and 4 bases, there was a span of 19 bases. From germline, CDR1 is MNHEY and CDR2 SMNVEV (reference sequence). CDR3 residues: CASSYSLAGTGETQYF. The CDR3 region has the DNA TGTGCCAGCAGTTATTCGCTCGCGGGAACGGGAGAGACCCAGTACTTC.

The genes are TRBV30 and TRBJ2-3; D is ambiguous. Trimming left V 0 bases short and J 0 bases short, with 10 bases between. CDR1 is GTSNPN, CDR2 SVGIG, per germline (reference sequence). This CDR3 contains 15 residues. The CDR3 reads CAWSVASYSTDTQYF. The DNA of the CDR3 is TGTGCCTGGAGTGTCGCCAGTTATAGCACAGATACGCAGTATTTT.

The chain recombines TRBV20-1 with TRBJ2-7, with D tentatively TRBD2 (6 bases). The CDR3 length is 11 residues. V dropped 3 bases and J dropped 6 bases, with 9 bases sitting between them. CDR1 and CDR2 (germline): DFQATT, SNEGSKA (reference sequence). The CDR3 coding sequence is TGCAGTGCTAGTATGGGGGGCGAGCAGTACTTC. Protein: CSASMGGEQYF.

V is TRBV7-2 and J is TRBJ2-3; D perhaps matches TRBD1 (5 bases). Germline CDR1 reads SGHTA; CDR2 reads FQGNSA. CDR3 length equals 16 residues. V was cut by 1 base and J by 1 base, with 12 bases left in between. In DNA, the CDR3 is TGTGCCAGCAGCTTAGATTGGGGCCGGGGCACAGATACGCAGTATTTT. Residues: CASSLDWGRGTDTQYF.

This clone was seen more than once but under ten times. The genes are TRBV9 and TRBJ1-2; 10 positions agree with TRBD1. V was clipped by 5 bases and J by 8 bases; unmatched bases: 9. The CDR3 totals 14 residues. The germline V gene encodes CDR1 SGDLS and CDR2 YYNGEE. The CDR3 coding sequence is TGTGCCAGCAGGGAACGACAGGGGGCTAAAGGCTACACCTTC. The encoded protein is CASRERQGAKGYTF.

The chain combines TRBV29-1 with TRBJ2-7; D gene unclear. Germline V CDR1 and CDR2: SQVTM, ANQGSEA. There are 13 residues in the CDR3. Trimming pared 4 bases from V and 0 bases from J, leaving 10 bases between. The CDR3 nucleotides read TGCAGCGTTGTAGTCAGCAGCTCCTACGAGCAGTACTTC. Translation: CSVVVSSSYEQYF.

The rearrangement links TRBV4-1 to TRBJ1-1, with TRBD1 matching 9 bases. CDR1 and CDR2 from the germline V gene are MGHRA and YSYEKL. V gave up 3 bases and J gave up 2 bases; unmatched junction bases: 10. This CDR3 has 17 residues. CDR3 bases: TGCGCCAGCAGCCAGGAATCCGGGACAGGGCTCAACACTGAAGCTTTCTTT. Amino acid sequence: CASSQESGTGLNTEAFF.

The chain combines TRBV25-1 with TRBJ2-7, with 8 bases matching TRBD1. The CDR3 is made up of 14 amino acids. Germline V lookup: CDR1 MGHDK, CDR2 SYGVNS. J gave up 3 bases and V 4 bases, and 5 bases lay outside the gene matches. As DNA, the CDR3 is TGTGCCAGCAGTGGGACAGGGAGTTTCTACGAGCAGTACTTC. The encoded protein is CASSGTGSFYEQYF.

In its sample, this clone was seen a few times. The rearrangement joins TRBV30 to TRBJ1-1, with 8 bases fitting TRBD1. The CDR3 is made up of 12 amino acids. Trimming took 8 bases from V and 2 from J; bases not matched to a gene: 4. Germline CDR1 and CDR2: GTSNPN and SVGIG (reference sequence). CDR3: CATGQGNTEAFF. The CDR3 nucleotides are TGTGCCACCGGACAGGGAAACACTGAAGCTTTCTTT.

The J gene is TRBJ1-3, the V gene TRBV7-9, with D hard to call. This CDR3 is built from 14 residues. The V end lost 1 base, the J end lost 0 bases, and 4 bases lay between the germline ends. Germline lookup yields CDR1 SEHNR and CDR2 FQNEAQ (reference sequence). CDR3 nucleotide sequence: TGTGCCAGCAGCTTAGGGGGCTCTGGAAACACCATATATTTT. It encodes CASSLGGSGNTIYF.

CDR3 sequence (DNA): TGTGCCAGCTCAAAGGGGTGGAGCACAGATACGCAGTATTTT. Translating it yields CASSKGWSTDTQYF. This chain uses TRBV2 with TRBJ2-3; D is possibly TRBD1 (5 bases). V lost 8 bases and J 0 bases, leaving 12 bases between the germline ends. CDR1 and CDR2 (germline): SNHLY, FYNNEI. The CDR3 has 14 amino acids.

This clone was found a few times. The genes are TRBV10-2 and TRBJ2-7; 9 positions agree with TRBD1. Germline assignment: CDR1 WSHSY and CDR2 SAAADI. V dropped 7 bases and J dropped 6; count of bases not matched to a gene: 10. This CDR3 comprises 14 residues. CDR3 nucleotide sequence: TGCGCCAGCACCTCCCAACAGGGGGCTCGCGAGCAGTACTTC. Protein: CASTSQQGAREQYF.

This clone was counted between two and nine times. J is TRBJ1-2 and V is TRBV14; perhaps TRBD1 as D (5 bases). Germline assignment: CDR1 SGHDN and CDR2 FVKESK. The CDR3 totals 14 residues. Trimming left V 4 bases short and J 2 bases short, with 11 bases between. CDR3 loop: CASSLGRTNYGYTF. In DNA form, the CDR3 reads TGTGCCAGCAGCCTGGGACGGACCAACTATGGCTACACCTTC.

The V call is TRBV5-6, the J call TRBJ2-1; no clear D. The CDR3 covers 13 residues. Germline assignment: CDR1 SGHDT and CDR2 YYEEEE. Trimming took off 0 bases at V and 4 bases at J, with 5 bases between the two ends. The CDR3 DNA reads TGTGCCAGCAGCTTGGTTTCTTACAATGAGCAGTTCTTC. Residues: CASSLVSYNEQFF.

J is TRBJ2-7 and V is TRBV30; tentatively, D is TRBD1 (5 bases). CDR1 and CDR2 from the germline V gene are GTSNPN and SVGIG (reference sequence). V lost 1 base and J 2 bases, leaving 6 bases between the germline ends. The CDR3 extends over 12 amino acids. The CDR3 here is CAWSGTTYEQYF. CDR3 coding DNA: TGTGCCTGGAGTGGGACAACCTACGAGCAGTACTTC. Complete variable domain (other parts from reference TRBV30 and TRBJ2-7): SQTIHQWPATLVQPVGSPLSLECTVEGTSNPNLYWYRQAAGRGLQLLFYSVGIGQISSEVPQNLSASRPQDRQFILSSKKLLLSDSGFYLCAWSGTTYEQYFGPGTRLTVT.

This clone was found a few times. The CDR3 is CAWSLTRTSGGAAEETQYF. CDR3 bases: TGTGCCTGGAGCTTAACCCGGACTAGCGGGGGGGCCGCTGAGGAGACCCAGTACTTC. The V gene is TRBV30, the J gene TRBJ2-5, with 15 bases aligning to TRBD2. Germline V gives CDR1 GTSNPN, CDR2 SVGIG (reference sequence). This CDR3 spans 19 amino acids. V was clipped by 3 bases and J by 5 bases; unmatched bases: 16.

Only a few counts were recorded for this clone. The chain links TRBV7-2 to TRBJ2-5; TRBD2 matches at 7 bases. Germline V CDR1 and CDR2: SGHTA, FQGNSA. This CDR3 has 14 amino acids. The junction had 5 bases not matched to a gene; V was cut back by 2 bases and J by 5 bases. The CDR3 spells CASSLNWGGETQYF. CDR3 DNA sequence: TGTGCCAGCAGCTTAAATTGGGGAGGGGAGACCCAGTACTTC. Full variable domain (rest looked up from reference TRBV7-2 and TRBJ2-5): GAGVSQSPSNKVTEKGKDVELRCDPISGHTALYWYRQSLGQGLEFLIYFQGNSAPDKSGLPSDRFSAERTGGSVSTLTIQRTQQEDSAVYLCASSLNWGGETQYFGPGTRLLVL.

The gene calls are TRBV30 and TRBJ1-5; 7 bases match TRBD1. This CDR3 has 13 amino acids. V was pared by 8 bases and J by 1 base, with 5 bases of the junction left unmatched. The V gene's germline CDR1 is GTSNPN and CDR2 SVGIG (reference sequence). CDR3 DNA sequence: TGTGCCATCCAACAGGGGAGCAATCAGCCCCAGCATTTT. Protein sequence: CAIQQGSNQPQHF.

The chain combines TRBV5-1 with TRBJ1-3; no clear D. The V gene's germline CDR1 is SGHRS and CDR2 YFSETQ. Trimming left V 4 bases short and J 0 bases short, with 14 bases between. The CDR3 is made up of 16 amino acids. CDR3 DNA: TGCGCCAGCAGCCTCAACTTACGAAGCTCTGGAAACACCATATATTTT. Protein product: CASSLNLRSSGNTIYF. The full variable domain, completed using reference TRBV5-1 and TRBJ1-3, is KAGVTQTPRYLIKTRGQQVTLSCSPISGHRSVSWYQQTPGQGLQFLFEYFSETQRNKGNFPGRFSGRQFSNSRSEMNVSTLELGDSALYLCASSLNLRSSGNTIYFGEGSWLTVV.

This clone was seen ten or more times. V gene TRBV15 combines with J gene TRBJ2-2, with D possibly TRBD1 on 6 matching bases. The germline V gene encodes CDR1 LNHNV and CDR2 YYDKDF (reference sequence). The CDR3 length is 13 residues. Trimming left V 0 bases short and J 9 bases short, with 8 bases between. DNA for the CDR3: TGTGCCACCAGCAGAGATCAGGGGAGGGAGCTGTTTTTT. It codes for CATSRDQGRELFF.